This T cell receptor beta chain was identified in a study of a mutant IDH1 vaccine in newly diagnosed glioma. Sequenced by immunoSEQ multiplex PCR; TCRdb stores in-frame clones only, minus some. The table lists around 92,000 clones, about four fifths of them singletons. Per germline, CDR1 MRHNA and CDR2 SNTAGT. V trimming: 2 bases; J trimming: 4 bases; junction bases outside the gene matches: 0. CDR3 length: 14 residues. The study, taken as a whole, reports: Immune responses induced by vaccination arose in about 93% of the patients.

The time point: baseline, week 1 (first vaccination visit). Sample treatment: pre-vaccination baseline after standard-of-care therapy. Each donor presented with a new WHO grade 3 or 4 astrocytoma that tested IDH1-mutant and showed ATRX loss. By share, this clone ranks as medium-sized. What it binds is unknown. The source of this sequence is a woman between 50 and 59 years old with glioma. The chain employs TRBV6-4 and TRBJ2-3, with 10 positions matching TRBD1. The starting material was PBMCs, obtained from a glioma patient treated with radiotherapy, temozolomide or both. CDR3 loop: CASSDGQGADTQYF. The CDR3 DNA follows: TGTGCCAGCAGTGACGGACAGGGGGCAGATACGCAGTATTTT.